Included here is one T cell receptor beta chain sequence, with context. Its specificity is not known. Germline-derived CDR1 and CDR2 are SGHTA and FQGNSA. There are 15 residues in the CDR3. J lost 3 bases, V lost 5 bases, and 6 bases had no gene match. This specimen comes from a study of cytomegalovirus exposure and HLA in healthy donors. Findings and caveats of the study: In a later analysis, at a false discovery rate of 0.05, approximately 16,000 TCR beta sequences were associated with HLA alleles. Across donors, sequencing depth was assumed by presence/absence analyses to be roughly uniform. A previous analysis found most TCR beta V segments productive roughly 87% or roughly 30% of the time. The authors listed over 150 TCR beta chains as cytomegalovirus-associated.

PCR amplification relied on 60 Vbeta primers (plus 13 Jbeta primers). Generated by immunoSEQ multiplex PCR, the TCRdb table keeps only in-frame clones and is missing some. The sample has tens of thousands of clones; about three quarters are singletons. This rearrangement joins TRBV7-2 to TRBJ2-7; 11 nucleotides line up with TRBD2. Sequencing used PBMCs. This receptor was obtained from a man aged 50 or older in good health and CMV-seropositive. The CDR3 protein is CASSMGLAEHYEQYF. The CDR3 DNA reads TGTGCCAGCAGCATGGGACTAGCGGAGCACTACGAGCAGTACTTC.